This T cell receptor (beta chain) appears in the sequencing data of a study of blood T cell repertoires in COVID-19. In the study overall: PBMCs, B-cell-depleted T cells, or T cells were the source of the cDNA or gDNA that made up the material.

Looked up from germline, CDR1 is MNHEY and CDR2 is SVGAGI. This CDR3 contains 13 residues. V dropped 7 bases and J dropped 6 bases, with 15 bases sitting between them. In the source study's methods: Estimation of nucleated cell counts was performed using reference gene primer amplification. Sequenced by immunoSEQ multiplex PCR; TCRdb stores in-frame clones only, minus some. V, J and clone size reflect that table, while D and trimming were determined from the DNA. The sample has about 180,000 clones; about 75% are singletons. The material sequenced was peripheral blood. The receptor comes from a woman aged 70-85 years with acute or convalescent COVID-19. The chain uses TRBV6-5 and TRBJ2-5; D might be TRBD1 (5 bases). The CDR3 nucleotides read TGTGCCAGCATCGGCAGGGCAGGGCAGACCCAGTACTTC. This gives the protein CASIGRAGQTQYF.